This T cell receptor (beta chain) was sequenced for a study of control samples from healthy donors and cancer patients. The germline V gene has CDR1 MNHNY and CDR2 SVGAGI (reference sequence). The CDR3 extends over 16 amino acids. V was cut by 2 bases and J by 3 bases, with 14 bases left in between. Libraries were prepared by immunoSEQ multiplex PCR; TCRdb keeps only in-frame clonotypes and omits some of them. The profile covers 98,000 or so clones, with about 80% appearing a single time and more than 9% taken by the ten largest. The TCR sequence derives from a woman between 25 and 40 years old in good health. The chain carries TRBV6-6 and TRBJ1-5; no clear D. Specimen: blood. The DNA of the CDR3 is TGTGCCAGCAGTTACGTTCCTTGGGGTTCCAATCAGCCCCAGCATTTT. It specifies CASSYVPWGSNQPQHF.